The clone carrying this TCR beta chain has just a few counts. These data come from a study of blood T cells in healthy people across ages. Per germline, CDR1 SGDLS and CDR2 YYNGEE. V lost 0 bases, J lost 0 bases, and 7 bases lay in between. The CDR3 is made up of 15 amino acids. Primers used in a second PCR of about 6 to 11 cycles were a sample-barcoded 5' primer and a J-beta primer mix. TCRdb ran MiXCR on the 5' RACE reads and lists one entry per CDR3 protein. Here the sample spans under 850,000 distinct CDR3 sequences, roughly 34% being singletons. The receptor comes from a man younger than 35 in good health. The rearrangement joins TRBV9 to TRBJ1-5; unclear D gene. The sequencing sample was made of blood. CDR3 DNA sequence: TGTGCCAGCAGCGTAGGGCACGGTAGCAATCAGCCCCAGCATTTT. It is translated as CASSVGHGSNQPQHF.